This T cell receptor (beta chain) stems from a study of cytomegalovirus exposure and HLA in healthy donors. Study-level findings and limits: A few of the chains that were CMV-associated were confirmed in vitro to be specific for CMV antigens. Within an earlier analysis, most TCR beta V segments proved productive either about 87% or about 30% of the time.

A note on this clone: No antigen is known for it.

In the PCR, 60 Vbeta and 13 Jbeta primers were used. Only in-frame clones appear in the TCRdb table, and some are missing; sequencing was by immunoSEQ multiplex PCR. The table shows 150,000 to 200,000 clones, with about 80% occurring only once. Sequenced input: PBMCs. This clonotype was sampled from a female donor in good health and CMV-seronegative.

As DNA, the CDR3 is TGTGCCAGCAGCGTAGCAGCGGGGGGCCGAAATGAGCAGTTCTTC. This encodes CASSVAAGGRNEQFF. The V call is TRBV9, the J call TRBJ2-1, with 9 positions matching TRBD2. Trimming took 0 bases from V and 7 from J; bases not matched to a gene: 5. Germline V gene sequence: CDR1 SGDLS, CDR2 YYNGEE. This CDR3 is 15 amino acids long.